This entry describes one T cell receptor (beta chain). The data derive from a study of Ad26.COV2.S vaccination and SARS-CoV-2 variants. Noted treatment: 15 to 20 received Ad26.COV2.S at low or high dose, single or two shots; 5 received placebo; per-sample allocation not given. Day 63 after the first injection of vaccine or placebo was the sampling time. Ad26.COV2.S expressed prefusion-stabilized spike from the original Wuhan strain. Germline CDR1 is SNHLY and CDR2 is FYNNEI. The V and J ends lost 8 bases and 4 bases respectively, with 18 bases between them. The CDR3 extends over 14 amino acids. Using immunoSEQ multiplex PCR, the repertoire was profiled, and TCRdb retains in-frame clones only, with some absent. The profile covers hundreds of thousands of clones, with about 90% appearing a single time and about 1.7% taken by the ten largest.

The sample in question was peripheral blood, obtained in a trial of Ad26.COV2.S vaccine versus placebo. The origin of this receptor is a person aged 18-60 years who received the Ad26.COV2.S COVID-19 vaccine or a placebo. This chain links TRBV2 with TRBJ2-7; D might be TRBD2 (6 bases). CDR3 amino acids: CASRRDPKSYEQYF. As DNA, the CDR3 is TGTGCCAGCCGGAGGGATCCGAAGAGTTACGAGCAGTACTTC.